The next 8 T cell receptor beta chains were all read from a single sample in a study of CXCR3-negative and CXCR3-positive naive CD8 T cells. Each TRB cDNA library was prepared by 5' RACE (with UMI labels). Reanalyzing the 5' RACE reads, TCRdb keeps one entry per CDR3 protein, without DNA. The sample spans roughly 70,000 distinct CDR3 sequences; the ten largest clones claim over 1.3%. Sequences were obtained from naive CXCR3- CD8+ T cells from blood. Noted subset: CD45RO-CCR7+CD27+CD95- naive CD8+ T cells lacking CXCR3 (TNR3-). The receptor source for this set is a human donor in good health. Some clones in this sample may be carry-over from other donors' samples.

The chain couples TRBV20-1 to TRBJ2-5; the TCRdb call, TRBD2, lacks DNA for checking. This CDR3 has 15 residues. Germline V lookup: CDR1 DFQATT, CDR2 SNEGSKA (reference sequence). The CDR3: CSARDAGWAEETQYF.

J is TRBJ2-3 and V is TRBV6-2 or TRBV6-3; TCRdb reports TRBD1, a call that lacks DNA to check it against. CDR3 length: 16 residues. The germline V gene has CDR1 MNHEY and CDR2 SVGEGT. CDR3 region: CASCNPPGQITDTQYF.

The genes are TRBV4-3 and TRBJ1-1. The V gene's germline CDR1 is LGHNA and CDR2 YSLEER. CDR3 length equals 15 residues. CDR3 loop: CASSQEIAGNTEAFF.

J is TRBJ1-2 and V is TRBV20-1. CDR1 is DFQATT, CDR2 SNEGSKA, per germline (reference sequence). The CDR3 has 15 amino acids. This chain's CDR3 is CSARGEQLSNYGYTF.

V and J are TRBV20-1 and TRBJ2-7. CDR3 length: 14 residues. Germline assignment: CDR1 DFQATT and CDR2 SNEGSKA (reference sequence). The CDR3 loop is CSARDLAELYEQYF.

The rearrangement uses TRBV7-2 and TRBJ2-7. There are 13 residues in the CDR3. Germline lookup yields CDR1 SGHTA and CDR2 FQGNSA. CDR3 sequence reads: CASRLANIYEQYF.

The chain couples TRBV4-1 to TRBJ2-1; TCRdb designates TRBD1, a call that cannot be tested without DNA. Germline V lookup: CDR1 MGHRA, CDR2 YSYEKL. The CDR3 extends over 14 amino acids. CDR3 region: CASSRRTGEREQFF.

The J gene is TRBJ1-2, the V gene TRBV14; TCRdb's D call, TRBD1, is unchecked because there is no DNA. Germline lookup yields CDR1 SGHDN and CDR2 FVKESK. The CDR3 runs 13 residues. The CDR3 sequence: CASSQGGNYGYTF.